The 26 T cell receptor beta chains presented below share a single source sample, sequenced in a study of molecular identifiers for immune sequencing clone quantification. TCRdb re-derived calls from the PCR reads in MiXCR, one entry per CDR3 protein. Among around 460,000 distinct CDR3 sequences listed, about 25% were seen once. Sequencing input: naive CD8+ T cells from blood, with Jurkat cell RNA spiked in. Described subset: FACS-sorted CD8+CD4-CCR7+CD45RA+ naive T cells. The receptors shown here come from a human donor in good health. Some libraries in this study had Jurkat cell RNA spiked in.

The V call is TRBV6-2 or TRBV6-3, the J call TRBJ1-4; D is ambiguous. Trimming removed 2 bases at V and 3 bases at J, with 10 bases between. The CDR3 contains 15 residues. The germline CDR1 and CDR2 sequences are MNHEY and SVGEGT. The CDR3 sequence: CASSYRVSANEKLFF. The CDR3 bases are TGTGCCAGCAGTTACCGCGTCTCTGCTAATGAAAAACTGTTTTTT.

The sample holds a few counts of this clonotype. The V call is TRBV4-3, the J call TRBJ2-7; the D gene is possibly TRBD2 (7 bases). The V end lost 4 bases, the J end lost 6 bases, and 16 bases lay between the germline ends. This CDR3 has 14 amino acids. Germline V gives CDR1 LGHNA, CDR2 YSLEER. The CDR3 protein is CASSPDTGGFEQYF. The CDR3 nucleotides are TGCGCCAGCAGCCCCGACACGGGGGGCTTCGAGCAGTACTTC.

The chain carries TRBV5-3 and TRBJ2-7; no clear D gene. TRBV5-3 is an ORF, with its function uncertain. V gave up 8 bases and J gave up 4 bases, with 19 bases separating them. The length of the CDR3 is 14 residues. The CDR3 loop reads CASSPGSSVYEQYF. CDR3 sequence (DNA): TGTGCCAGCAGCCCCGGGTCCTCCGTATACGAGCAGTACTTC.

The rearrangement links TRBV24-1 to TRBJ2-5; D possibly uses TRBD1 or TRBD2 (6 bases each). V shed 4 bases and J shed 4 bases, with 12 bases lying between them. CDR3 length: 14 amino acids. CDR1 and CDR2 from the germline V gene are KGHDR and SFDVKD. This CDR3 is CATSDRGGRETQYF. The CDR3 region has the DNA TGTGCCACCAGTGACAGGGGAGGAAGAGAGACCCAGTACTTC.

This chain joins TRBV27 and TRBJ1-1; 8 bases are shared with TRBD1. Germline loops: CDR1 MNHEY, CDR2 SMNVEV (reference sequence). There are 15 residues in the CDR3. The V and J ends lost 3 bases and 3 bases, in that order; junction bases with no gene match: 6. The CDR3 region has the DNA TGTGCCAGCAGTTTCGGGGGACAGGTTGACACTGAAGCTTTCTTT. Protein sequence: CASSFGGQVDTEAFF.

Of note for this clonotype: A much larger clone lies one base from this, so it may be a read error. The CDR3 bases are TGTGCCAGCAGCCACGGTAGCTCCTACAATGAGCAGCTCTTC. It codes for CASSHGSSYNEQLF. The chain combines TRBV28 with TRBJ2-1, with unresolved D. CDR3 length equals 14 residues. CDR1 is MDHEN and CDR2 is SYDVKM in the germline V gene.

This clonotype was counted ten times or more. This chain links TRBV15 with TRBJ2-1, with a possible D match to TRBD1 (6 bases). The CDR3 extends over 13 amino acids. Germline-derived CDR1 and CDR2 are LNHNV and YYDKDF (reference sequence). Trimming removed 4 bases from V and 8 bases from J, with 12 bases in between. The CDR3 loop is CATSTGVGDEQFF. The CDR3 nucleotides read TGTGCCACCAGCACAGGGGTAGGAGATGAGCAGTTCTTC.

The V call is TRBV29-1, the J call TRBJ2-2; 10 bases line up with TRBD2. This CDR3 comprises 16 residues. The germline V gene has CDR1 SQVTM and CDR2 ANQGSEA. Germline trimming cut 3 bases from V and 5 bases from J; bases unmatched to any gene: 9. The CDR3 is CSVEGLAGAGTGELFF. In nucleotides, the CDR3 is TGCAGCGTTGAGGGGCTAGCGGGGGCCGGAACCGGGGAGCTGTTTTTT.

The gene calls are TRBV7-6 and TRBJ2-2, with D maybe TRBD2 (5 bases). There are 13 residues in the CDR3. Germline lookup yields CDR1 SGHVS and CDR2 FNYEAQ. For the CDR3, the DNA is TGTGGGACTTTGATAGACAACACCGGGGAGCTGTTTTTT. This translates into CGTLIDNTGELFF.

With regard to this clonotype: Possible read error: a much larger clone is one base away. This CDR3 is missing its conserved last phenylalanine or tryptophan, likely due to a read error. The chain joins TRBV2 to TRBJ2-7, with D unclear. Germline V CDR1 and CDR2: SNHLY, FYNNEI. This CDR3 is built from 12 residues. V gave up 0 bases and J gave up 6 bases, with 6 bases separating them. CDR3 amino acids: CASSEALGEQYL. The CDR3, as DNA: TGTGCCAGCAGTGAAGCGCTGGGCGAGCAGTACTTA.

On this clonotype: Possible read error: a much larger clone is one base away. The chain recombines TRBV12-3 or TRBV12-4 with TRBJ1-5; no definite D call. This CDR3 contains 11 residues. The CDR3 coding sequence is TGTGCCGGCAGCCTGGGAGGGCCCCAGCATTTT. Its protein is CAGSLGGPQHF.

A few counts support this clonotype. This chain uses TRBV27 with TRBJ2-3; unclear D gene. Per germline, CDR1 MNHEY and CDR2 SMNVEV (reference sequence). The CDR3 sequence is 15 residues long. The V end lost 0 bases, the J end lost 8 bases, and 15 bases lay between the germline ends. In DNA, the CDR3 is TGTGCCAGCAGTTTATCAGGAGCTGAAGTTGGTACGCAGTATTTT. Translated: CASSLSGAEVGTQYF.

The chain recombines TRBV10-3 with TRBJ1-4; the D gene is possibly TRBD1 (5 bases). V dropped 2 bases and J dropped 2 bases, with 12 bases sitting between them. The CDR3 contains 16 residues. The germline V gene has CDR1 ENHRY and CDR2 SYGVKD. This CDR3 is CAISEGLTDTNEKLFF. DNA for the CDR3: TGTGCCATCAGTGAGGGTTTGACAGATACTAATGAAAAACTGTTTTTT.

This clonotype was counted a few times. The chain is built from TRBV10-2 and TRBJ2-4; TRBD2 matches at 12 bases. The CDR3 spans 15 residues. V trimming: 7 bases; J trimming: 7 bases; junction bases outside the gene matches: 8. The germline gives CDR1 WSHSY, CDR2 SAAADI. CDR3 sequence reads: CASTPGLAGQNIQYF. CDR3 in DNA: TGCGCCAGCACTCCCGGACTAGCGGGGCAGAACATTCAGTACTTC.

In the case of this clonotype: A much larger clonotype is one base distant, so this may be a read error. This CDR3 reads CAISPSYEQCF. CDR3 coding DNA: TGTGCCATCAGTCCATCCTACGAGCAGTGCTTC. This chain links TRBV10-3 with TRBJ2-7; D remains ambiguous. From germline, CDR1 is ENHRY and CDR2 SYGVKD. The length of the CDR3 is 11 residues.

This rearrangement joins TRBV27 to TRBJ2-7, with TRBD2 matching 8 bases. CDR1 is MNHEY and CDR2 is SMNVEV in the germline V gene (reference sequence). The CDR3 is 14 residues long. V was pared by 5 bases and J by 6 bases, with 9 bases of the junction left unmatched. The CDR3 DNA sequence: TGTGCCAGCAGTCCTGGGACTAGTTTTTCCGAGCAGTACTTC. This codes for CASSPGTSFSEQYF.

About this clonotype itself: The CDR3 end shows no conserved phenylalanine or tryptophan, and so a read error is likely. The rearrangement joins TRBV15 to TRBJ1-5; possible D gene TRBD1, 5 bases. The germline V and J ends were trimmed by 5 bases and 5 bases, with 10 bases remaining between them. This CDR3 has 13 amino acids. From germline, CDR1 is LNHNV and CDR2 YYDKDF (reference sequence). CDR3 in amino acids: CATSYSRDQPQHI. CDR3 nucleotides: TGTGCCACCAGCTACTCCAGGGATCAGCCCCAGCATATT.

The chain links TRBV19 to TRBJ1-1, with D unclear. Trimming took off 8 bases at V and 0 bases at J, with 10 bases between the two ends. The CDR3 has 13 amino acids. The germline V gene has CDR1 LNHDA and CDR2 SQIVND (reference sequence). The CDR3, as DNA: TGTGCCAGTTCACCTTCAGTGAACACTGAAGCTTTCTTT. Its protein product is CASSPSVNTEAFF.

The chain employs TRBV6-5 and TRBJ1-2, with D maybe TRBD1 (5 bases). CDR3 length: 13 amino acids. V lost 2 bases to trimming and J lost 9 bases, with 13 bases between them. Germline assignment: CDR1 MNHEY and CDR2 SVGAGI. Written as DNA, the CDR3 is TGTGCCAGCAGTTACGCGACAGCCGCCAGCTACACCTTC. Residues: CASSYATAASYTF.

This clonotype was found many times. This sequence joins TRBV12-3 or TRBV12-4 and TRBJ2-3; D not certain. The CDR3 is 10 residues long. The V and J ends lost 9 bases and 4 bases respectively, with 5 bases between them. The CDR3 sequence is CASRADTQYF. CDR3 coding DNA: TGTGCCAGTAGGGCAGATACGCAGTATTTT.

The J gene is TRBJ1-1, the V gene TRBV12-3 or TRBV12-4, with D unclear. V lost 5 bases and J lost 2, with 12 bases in between. The length of the CDR3 is 14 residues. The CDR3 coding sequence is TGTGCCAGCAGTACGACCGGGAGAAACACTGAAGCTTTCTTT. Residues: CASSTTGRNTEAFF.

This clonotype was recorded at least ten times. The chain carries TRBV10-3 and TRBJ1-3; D is undetermined. The CDR3 runs to 15 residues. Germline values: CDR1 ENHRY, CDR2 SYGVKD. The germline V and J ends were trimmed by 1 base and 1 base, with 8 bases remaining between them. The CDR3 reads CAISEFMDSGNTIYF. CDR3 bases: TGTGCCATCAGTGAGTTCATGGATTCTGGAAACACCATATATTTT.

Remarks on this clonotype: The junction and the germline gene differ at one end; a read error may be behind it. The rearrangement uses TRBV27 and TRBJ1-5; D is ambiguous. Germline CDR1 is MNHEY and CDR2 is SMNVEV (reference sequence). The CDR3 consists of 13 residues. Here the CDR3 reads CAGSLRSDQPQHF. As DNA, the CDR3 is TGTGCCGGCAGTTTACGGTCCGATCAGCCCCAGCATTTT.

The sample holds many counts of this clonotype. The rearrangement joins TRBV4-1 to TRBJ2-7; D is possibly TRBD1 or TRBD2 (5 bases each). The germline V gene has CDR1 MGHRA and CDR2 YSYEKL. V was shortened by 4 bases and J by 4 bases, with 14 bases between the two germline ends. The CDR3 consists of 14 residues. DNA of the CDR3: TGCGCCAGCAGCCTAGGGACCCAGATGTACGAGCAGTACTTC. Protein sequence: CASSLGTQMYEQYF.

This clonotype has just a few counts. V is TRBV6-4 and J is TRBJ2-4; D not certain. Germline CDR1 MRHNA, CDR2 SNTAGT. Trimming cost V 8 bases and J 4 bases, with 12 bases left between them. This CDR3 spans 13 amino acids. The CDR3 is CASPSGRKNIQYF. CDR3 nucleotide sequence: TGTGCCAGCCCCTCCGGGCGGAAAAACATTCAGTACTTC.

This clonotype was detected a few times. The gene calls are TRBV28 and TRBJ2-7, with TRBD1 identical over 8 bases. Germline values: CDR1 MDHEN, CDR2 SYDVKM. J was trimmed by 4 bases and V by 6 bases; bases with no gene match: 5. CDR3 size: 13 residues. The CDR3 loop is CASRPDREYEQYF. The CDR3 region has the DNA TGTGCCAGCAGACCGGACAGGGAGTACGAGCAGTACTTC.